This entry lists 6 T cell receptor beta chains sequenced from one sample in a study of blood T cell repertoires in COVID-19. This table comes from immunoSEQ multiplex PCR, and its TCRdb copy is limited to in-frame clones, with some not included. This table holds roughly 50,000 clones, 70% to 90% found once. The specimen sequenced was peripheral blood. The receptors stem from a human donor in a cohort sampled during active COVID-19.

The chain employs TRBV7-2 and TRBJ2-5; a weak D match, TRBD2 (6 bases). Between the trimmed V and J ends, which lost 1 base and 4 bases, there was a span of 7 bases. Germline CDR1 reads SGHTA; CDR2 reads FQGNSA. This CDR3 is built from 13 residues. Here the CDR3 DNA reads TGTGCCAGCAGCTTAGTCGGGGGAGAGACCCAGTACTTC. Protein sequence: CASSLVGGETQYF.

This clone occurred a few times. The CDR3 reads CASSPLGLAGARLEQYF. CDR3 DNA: TGTGCCAGCAGCCCATTGGGACTAGCGGGGGCCCGTCTCGAGCAGTACTTC. The chain couples TRBV3-1 (or the pseudogene TRBV3-2) to TRBJ2-7; 14 bases align to TRBD2. Trimming took 4 bases from V and 6 from J; bases not matched to a gene: 11. The CDR3 contains 17 residues. The V gene's germline CDR1 is LGHDT and CDR2 YNNKEL (reference sequence).

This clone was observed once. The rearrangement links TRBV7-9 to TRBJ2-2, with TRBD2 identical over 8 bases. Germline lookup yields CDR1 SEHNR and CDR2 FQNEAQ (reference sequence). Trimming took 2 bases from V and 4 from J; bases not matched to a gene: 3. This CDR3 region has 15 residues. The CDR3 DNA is TGTGCCAGCAGCTTACTCGGGGGGGTCACCGGGGAGCTGTTTTTT. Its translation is CASSLLGGVTGELFF.

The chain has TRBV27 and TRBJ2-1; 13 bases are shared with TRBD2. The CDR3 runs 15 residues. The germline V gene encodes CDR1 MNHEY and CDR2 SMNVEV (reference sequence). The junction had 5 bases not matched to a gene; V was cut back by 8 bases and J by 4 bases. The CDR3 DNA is TGTGCCAGCGGACTAGCGGGGGTCGGTTACAATGAGCAGTTCTTC. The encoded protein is CASGLAGVGYNEQFF.

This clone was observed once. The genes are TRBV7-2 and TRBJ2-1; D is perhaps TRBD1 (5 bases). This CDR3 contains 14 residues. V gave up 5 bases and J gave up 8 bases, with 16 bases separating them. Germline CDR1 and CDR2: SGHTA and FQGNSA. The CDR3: CASSHGRLRDEQFF. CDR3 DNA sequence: TGTGCCAGCAGCCATGGAAGGCTCAGGGATGAGCAGTTCTTC.

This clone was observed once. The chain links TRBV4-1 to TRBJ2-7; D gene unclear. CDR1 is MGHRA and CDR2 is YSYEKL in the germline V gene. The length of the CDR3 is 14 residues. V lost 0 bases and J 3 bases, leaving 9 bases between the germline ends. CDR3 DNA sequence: TGCGCCAGCAGCCAAGAATCCCCCGGCTACGAGCAGTACTTC. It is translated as CASSQESPGYEQYF.